This T cell receptor (beta chain) originates from a study of blood T cells in healthy people across ages. A second roughly 7 to 11 cycle PCR used barcoded and J-beta primers. TCRdb analysed the 5' RACE reads with MiXCR anew, one entry per CDR3 protein. The table shows fewer than 1 million distinct CDR3 sequences, with 44% occurring only once. Aged about 6 to 100, donors were systemically healthy Caucasians from Russia. Each individual donor underwent a draw of 8 to 10 milliliters of peripheral blood. With V trimmed by 4 bases and J by 0 bases, 9 bases remained unmatched. Germline CDR1 SGDLS, CDR2 YYNGEE. The CDR3 has 16 amino acids. Notes on this clonotype: What it binds is unknown.

Study results and limitations: One million T cells yielded diversity estimates that were considered underestimates. Higher diversity, along with more naive CD4+ cells, distinguished long-lived donors from aged donors.

The origin of this receptor is a man aged 60 to 69 in good health. The sequencing sample was made of blood. The rearrangement joins TRBV9 to TRBJ2-7; 8 bases are shared with TRBD1. The CDR3 DNA sequence: TGTGCCAGCAGCCCAGGGGGCCAGGCAATCTCCTACGAGCAGTACTTC. This gives the protein CASSPGGQAISYEQYF.